This entry concerns a single TCR beta chain. This specimen comes from a study of blood T cell repertoires in COVID-19. Study overall: Samples came from the United States, Italy and Spain, spanning acute and convalescent COVID-19.

Trimming took 5 bases from V and 4 from J; bases not matched to a gene: 5. This CDR3 is 15 amino acids long. From germline, CDR1 is SGHDN and CDR2 FVKESK. Original handling: Nucleated cell number was recorded as an estimate derived from reference gene primer amplification. This table comes from immunoSEQ multiplex PCR, and its TCRdb copy is limited to in-frame clones, with some not included. V and J calls and clone size are those listed in that table; D and trimming were worked out from the DNA. The sample lists 250,000 to 350,000 clones; approximately 86% were seen once. The gene calls are TRBV14 and TRBJ1-4, with 9 nucleotides matching TRBD1. This sequence was found in a man aged 18-30 years with active or convalescent COVID-19. Sequencing input: peripheral blood. The DNA of the CDR3 is TGTGCCAGCAGCGGTTGGGACAGGGTTAATGAAAAACTGTTTTTT. Translation gives CASSGWDRVNEKLFF.